This TCR beta chain was observed in a study of CD8 T cells in ankylosing spondylitis. Study-wide results and caveats: Ankylosing spondylitis blood appeared to carry a characteristic TCR beta motif of roughly eight highly homologous variants. Significant enrichment of disease-linked clones was reported in matched ankylosing spondylitis synovial fluid.

Trimming at V came to 7 bases and at J to 0 bases, leaving 9 bases not matched to a gene. Germline V gives CDR1 SGHDT, CDR2 YYEEEE. The CDR3 extends over 17 amino acids. Concerning this clonotype: The antigen is not known.

TCRdb independently ran MiXCR on the 5' RACE reads; one entry per CDR3 protein. The data hold fewer than 750,000 distinct CDR3 sequences, with roughly 19% observed a single time. Sequencing was performed on blood, either unsorted or a sorted T cell fraction (not recorded which). This sequence originates from a male donor with ankylosing spondylitis. The V and J genes are TRBV5-6 and TRBJ2-6; 8 bases are shared with TRBD1. This chain's CDR3 is CASCRDRKISGANVLTF. The CDR3 DNA reads as TGTGCCAGCTGCCGGGACAGGAAAATCTCTGGGGCCAACGTCCTGACTTTC.